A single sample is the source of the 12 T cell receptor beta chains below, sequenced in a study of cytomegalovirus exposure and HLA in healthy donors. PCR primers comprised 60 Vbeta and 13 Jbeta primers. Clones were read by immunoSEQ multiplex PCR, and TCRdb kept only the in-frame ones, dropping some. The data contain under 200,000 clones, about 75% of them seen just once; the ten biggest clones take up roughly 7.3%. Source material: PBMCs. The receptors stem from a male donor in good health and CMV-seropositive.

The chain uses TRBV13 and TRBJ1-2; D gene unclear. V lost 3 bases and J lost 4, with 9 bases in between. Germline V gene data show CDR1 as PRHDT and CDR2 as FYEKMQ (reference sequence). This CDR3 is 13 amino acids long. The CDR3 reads CASSFTEAYGYTF. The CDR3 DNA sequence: TGTGCCAGCAGCTTTACCGAAGCCTATGGCTACACCTTC.

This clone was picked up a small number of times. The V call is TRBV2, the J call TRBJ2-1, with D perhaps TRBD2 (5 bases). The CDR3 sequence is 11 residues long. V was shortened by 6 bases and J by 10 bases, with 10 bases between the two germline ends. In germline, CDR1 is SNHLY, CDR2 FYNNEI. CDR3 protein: CASREAVEQFF. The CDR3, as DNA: TGTGCCAGCAGGGAGGCCGTGGAGCAGTTCTTC. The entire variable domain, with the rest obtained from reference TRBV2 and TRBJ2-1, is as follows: EPEVTQTPSHQVTQMGQEVILRCVPISNHLYFYWYRQILGQKVEFLVSFYNNEISEKSEIFDDQFSVERPDGSNFTLKIRSTKLEDSAMYFCASREAVEQFFGPGTRLTVL.

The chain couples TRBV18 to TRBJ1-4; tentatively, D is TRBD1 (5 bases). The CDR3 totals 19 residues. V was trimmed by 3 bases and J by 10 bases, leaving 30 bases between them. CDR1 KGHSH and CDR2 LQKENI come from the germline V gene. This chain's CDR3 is CASSPFSGGTGSTSAKLFF. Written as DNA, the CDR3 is TGTGCCAGCTCACCTTTCTCAGGAGGCACAGGATCGACTAGTGCAAAACTGTTTTTT.

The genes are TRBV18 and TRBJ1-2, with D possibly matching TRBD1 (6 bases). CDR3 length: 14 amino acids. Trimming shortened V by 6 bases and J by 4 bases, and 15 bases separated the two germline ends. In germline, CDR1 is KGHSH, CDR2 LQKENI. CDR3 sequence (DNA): TGTGCCAGCTCCTCCTCGGACAGTCTCTATGGCTACACCTTC. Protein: CASSSSDSLYGYTF.

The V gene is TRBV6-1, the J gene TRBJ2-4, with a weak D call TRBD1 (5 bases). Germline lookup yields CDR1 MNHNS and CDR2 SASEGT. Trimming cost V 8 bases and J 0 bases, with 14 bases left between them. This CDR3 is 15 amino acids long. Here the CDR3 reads CASGRLGVAKNIQYF. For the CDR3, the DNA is TGTGCCAGCGGACGGTTAGGGGTAGCCAAAAACATTCAGTACTTC.

CDR3 loop: CASSQEASGNHYGYTF. The DNA of the CDR3 is TGTGCCAGCAGCCAAGAAGCGTCCGGAAACCACTATGGCTACACCTTC. This chain connects TRBV14 to TRBJ1-2; no definite D call. V dropped 0 bases and J dropped 3 bases, with 14 bases sitting between them. CDR1 is SGHDN, CDR2 FVKESK, per germline. The CDR3 totals 16 residues.

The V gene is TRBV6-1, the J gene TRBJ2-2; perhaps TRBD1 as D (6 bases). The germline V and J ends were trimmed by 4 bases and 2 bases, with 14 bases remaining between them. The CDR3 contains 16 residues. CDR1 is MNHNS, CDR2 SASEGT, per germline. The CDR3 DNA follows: TGTGCCAGCAGTGTTGTATCGGACAGCAACACCGGGGAGCTGTTTTTT. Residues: CASSVVSDSNTGELFF.

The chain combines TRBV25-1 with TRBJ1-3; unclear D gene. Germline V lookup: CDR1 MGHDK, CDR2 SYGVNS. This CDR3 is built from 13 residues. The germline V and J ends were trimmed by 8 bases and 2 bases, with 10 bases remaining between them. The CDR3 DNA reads TGTGCCAGCTCTCAGAGGACTGGAAACACCATATATTTT. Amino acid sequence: CASSQRTGNTIYF.

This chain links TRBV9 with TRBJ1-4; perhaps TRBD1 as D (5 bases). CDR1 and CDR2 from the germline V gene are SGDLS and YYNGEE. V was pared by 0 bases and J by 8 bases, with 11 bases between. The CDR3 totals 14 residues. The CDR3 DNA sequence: TGTGCCAGCAGCGTAGGCAGGGTAGGCGAAAAACTGTTTTTT. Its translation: CASSVGRVGEKLFF.

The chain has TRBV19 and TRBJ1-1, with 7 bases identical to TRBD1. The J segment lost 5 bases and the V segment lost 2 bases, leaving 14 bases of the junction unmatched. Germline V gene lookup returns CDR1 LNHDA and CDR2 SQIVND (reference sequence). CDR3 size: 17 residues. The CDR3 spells CASSISGTAFGRTEAFF. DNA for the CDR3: TGTGCCAGTAGTATATCGGGGACAGCCTTTGGTCGGACTGAAGCTTTCTTT.

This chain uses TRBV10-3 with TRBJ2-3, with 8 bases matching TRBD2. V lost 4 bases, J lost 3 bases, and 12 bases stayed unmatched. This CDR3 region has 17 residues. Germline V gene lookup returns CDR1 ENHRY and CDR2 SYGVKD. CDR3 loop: CAISVLRRGAHTDTQYF. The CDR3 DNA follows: TGTGCCATCAGTGTCCTCCGGCGGGGGGCCCATACAGATACGCAGTATTTT.

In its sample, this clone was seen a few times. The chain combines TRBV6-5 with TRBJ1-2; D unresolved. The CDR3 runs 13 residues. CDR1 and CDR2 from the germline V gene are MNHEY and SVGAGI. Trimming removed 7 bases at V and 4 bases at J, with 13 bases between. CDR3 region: CASTGGFSYGYTF. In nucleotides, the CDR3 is TGTGCCAGCACGGGAGGGTTCAGCTATGGCTACACCTTC.